A few counts support the clone carrying this T cell receptor beta chain. This entry is derived from a study of T cells in Graves' hyperthyroidism and ophthalmopathy. TCR beta CDR3 sequences were amplified from RNA transcripts. The HTBI primer set was used in a first-round RT-PCR of the TCR CDR3. TCRdb independently ran MiXCR on the multiplex PCR reads; one entry per CDR3 protein. This table holds more than 450,000 distinct CDR3 sequences, roughly 15% found once. V dropped 6 bases and J dropped 4; count of bases not matched to a gene: 12. Germline values: CDR1 LNHDA, CDR2 SQIVND (reference sequence). The CDR3 has 15 residues.

This receptor was obtained from a woman aged 40 to 50 with Graves' hyperthyroidism. Input material: blood. J is TRBJ2-7 and V is TRBV19; TRBD2 matches 7 bases. CDR3 bases: TGTGCCAGTAGCCCGGGACTACTATACACTTACGAGCAGTACTTC. Protein sequence: CASSPGLLYTYEQYF.